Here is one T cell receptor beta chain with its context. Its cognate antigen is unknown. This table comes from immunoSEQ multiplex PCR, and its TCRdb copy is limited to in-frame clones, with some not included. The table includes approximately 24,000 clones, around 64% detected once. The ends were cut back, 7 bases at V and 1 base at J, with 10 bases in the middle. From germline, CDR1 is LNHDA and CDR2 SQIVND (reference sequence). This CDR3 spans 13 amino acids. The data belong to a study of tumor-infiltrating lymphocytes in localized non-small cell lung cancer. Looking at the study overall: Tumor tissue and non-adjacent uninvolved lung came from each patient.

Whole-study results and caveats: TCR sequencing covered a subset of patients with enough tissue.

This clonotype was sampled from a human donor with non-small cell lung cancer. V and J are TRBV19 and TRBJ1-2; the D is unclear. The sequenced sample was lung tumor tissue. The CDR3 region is CASKMDYNYGYTF. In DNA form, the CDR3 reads TGTGCCAGTAAAATGGATTATAACTATGGCTACACCTTC.